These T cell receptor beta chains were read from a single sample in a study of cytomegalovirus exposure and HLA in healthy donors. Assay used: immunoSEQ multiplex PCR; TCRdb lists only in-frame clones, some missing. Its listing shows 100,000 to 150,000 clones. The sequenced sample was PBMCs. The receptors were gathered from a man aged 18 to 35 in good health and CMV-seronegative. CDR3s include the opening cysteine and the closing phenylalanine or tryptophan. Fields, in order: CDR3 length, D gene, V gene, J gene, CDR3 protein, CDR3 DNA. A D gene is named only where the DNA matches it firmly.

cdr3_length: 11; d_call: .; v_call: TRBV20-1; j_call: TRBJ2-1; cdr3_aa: CSAGRSRGQFF; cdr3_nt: TGCAGTGCCGGACGGAGTCGGGGGCAGTTCTTC
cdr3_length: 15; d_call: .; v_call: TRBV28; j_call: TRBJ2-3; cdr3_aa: CAPADQGHFTDTQYF; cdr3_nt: TGTGCCCCAGCGGACCAAGGCCACTTCACAGATACGCAGTATTTT
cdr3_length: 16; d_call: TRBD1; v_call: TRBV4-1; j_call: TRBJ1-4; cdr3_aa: CASSPAYNRGVEKLFF; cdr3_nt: TGCGCCAGCAGCCCGGCATACAACAGGGGGGTCGAAAAACTGTTTTTT
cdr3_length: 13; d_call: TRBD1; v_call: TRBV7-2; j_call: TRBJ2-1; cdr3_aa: CASSLGQYNEQFF; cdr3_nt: TGTGCCAGCAGCCTGGGACAGTACAATGAGCAGTTCTTC
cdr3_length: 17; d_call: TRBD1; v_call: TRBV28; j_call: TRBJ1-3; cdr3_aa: CASSLGGQGASGNTIYF; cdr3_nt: TGTGCCAGCAGTTTAGGAGGTCAGGGGGCCTCTGGAAACACCATATATTTT
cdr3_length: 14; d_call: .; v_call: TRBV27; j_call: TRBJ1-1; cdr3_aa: CASNIRGGAMVAFF; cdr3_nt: TGTGCCAGCAATATAAGGGGGGGAGCGATGGTGGCTTTCTTT
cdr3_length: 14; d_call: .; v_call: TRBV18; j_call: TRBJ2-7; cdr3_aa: CASSPDSANYEQYF; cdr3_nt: TGTGCCAGCTCACCAGACAGTGCCAACTACGAGCAGTACTTC
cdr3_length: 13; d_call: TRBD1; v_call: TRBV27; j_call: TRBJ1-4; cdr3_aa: CAISQGRREKLFF; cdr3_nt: TGTGCCATCTCACAGGGGCGGAGGGAAAAACTGTTTTTT
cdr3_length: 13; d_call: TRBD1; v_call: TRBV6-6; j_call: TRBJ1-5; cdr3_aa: CASSYDRGQPQHF; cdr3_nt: TGTGCCAGCAGTTACGACAGGGGCCAGCCCCAGCATTTT
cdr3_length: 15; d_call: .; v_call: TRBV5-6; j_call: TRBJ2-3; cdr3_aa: CASSLVGPETDTQYF; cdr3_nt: TGTGCCAGCAGCTTGGTGGGGCCAGAGACAGATACGCAGTATTTT
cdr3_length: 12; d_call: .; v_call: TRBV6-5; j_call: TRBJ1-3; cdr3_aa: CASRGAGNTIYF; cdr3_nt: TGTGCCAGCCGGGGTGCTGGAAACACCATATATTTT
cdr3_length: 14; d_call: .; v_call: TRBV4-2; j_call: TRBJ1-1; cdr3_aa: CASSQGQVNTEAFF; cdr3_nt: TGTGCCAGCAGCCAAGGACAGGTGAACACTGAAGCTTTCTTT
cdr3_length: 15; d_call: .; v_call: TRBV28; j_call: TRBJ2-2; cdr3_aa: CASSLSGGFRGELFF; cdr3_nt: TGTGCCAGCAGCCTTAGCGGTGGCTTTCGCGGGGAGCTGTTTTTT
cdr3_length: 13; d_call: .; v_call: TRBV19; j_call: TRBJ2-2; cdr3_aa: CASSWAATGELFF; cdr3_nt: TGTGCCAGTAGTTGGGCAGCCACCGGGGAGCTGTTTTTT
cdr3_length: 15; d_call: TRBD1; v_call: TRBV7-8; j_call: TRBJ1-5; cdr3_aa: CASSLVGTGNQPQHF; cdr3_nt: TGTGCCAGCAGCTTAGTGGGGACAGGGAATCAGCCCCAGCATTTT
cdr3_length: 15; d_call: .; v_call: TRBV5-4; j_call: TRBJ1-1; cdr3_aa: CASSFPGSANTEAFF; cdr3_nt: TGTGCCAGCAGCTTCCCGGGATCGGCGAACACTGAAGCTTTCTTT
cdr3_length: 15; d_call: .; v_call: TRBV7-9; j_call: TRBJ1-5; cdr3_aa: CASSLGTGFNQPQHF; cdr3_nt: TGTGCCAGCAGCTTAGGGACGGGGTTCAATCAGCCCCAGCATTTT
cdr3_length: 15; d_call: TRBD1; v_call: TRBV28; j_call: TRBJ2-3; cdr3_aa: CASSSAGGGEDTQYF; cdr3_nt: TGTGCCAGCAGTTCGGCAGGGGGCGGGGAGGATACGCAGTATTTT
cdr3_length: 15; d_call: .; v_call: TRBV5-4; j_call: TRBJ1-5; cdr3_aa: CASSVGVNSNQPQHF; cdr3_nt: TGTGCCAGCAGCGTGGGAGTTAATAGCAATCAGCCCCAGCATTTT
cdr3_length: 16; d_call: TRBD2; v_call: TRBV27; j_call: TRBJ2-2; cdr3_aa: CASSLLAGKVPGELFF; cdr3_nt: TGTGCCAGCAGCCTATTAGCGGGGAAGGTACCCGGGGAGCTGTTTTTT